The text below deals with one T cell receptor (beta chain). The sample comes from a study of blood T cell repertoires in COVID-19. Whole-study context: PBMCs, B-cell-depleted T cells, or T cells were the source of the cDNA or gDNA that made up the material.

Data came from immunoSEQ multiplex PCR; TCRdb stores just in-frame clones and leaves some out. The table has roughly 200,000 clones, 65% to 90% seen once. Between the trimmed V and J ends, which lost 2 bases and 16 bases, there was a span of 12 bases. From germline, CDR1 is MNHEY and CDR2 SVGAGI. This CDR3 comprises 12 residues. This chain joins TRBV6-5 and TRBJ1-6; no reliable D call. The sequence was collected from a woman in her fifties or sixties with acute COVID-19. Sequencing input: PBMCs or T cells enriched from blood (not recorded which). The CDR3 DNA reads TGTGCCAGCAGTTACGACGGACTTAGACTCCACTTT. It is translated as CASSYDGLRLHF.